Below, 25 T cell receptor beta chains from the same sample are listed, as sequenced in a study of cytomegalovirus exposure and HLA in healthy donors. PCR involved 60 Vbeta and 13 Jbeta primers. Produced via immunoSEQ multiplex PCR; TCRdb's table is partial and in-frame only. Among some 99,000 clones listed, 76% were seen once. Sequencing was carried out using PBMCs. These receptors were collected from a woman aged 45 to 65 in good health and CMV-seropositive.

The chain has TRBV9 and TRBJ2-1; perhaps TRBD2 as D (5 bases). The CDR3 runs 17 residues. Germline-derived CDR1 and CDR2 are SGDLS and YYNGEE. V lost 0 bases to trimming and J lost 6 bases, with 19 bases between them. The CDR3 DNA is TGTGCCAGCAGCGTAGTTGGCGGAGCGGCTCCTCGCAATGAGCAGTTCTTC. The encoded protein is CASSVVGGAAPRNEQFF.

The CDR3 spells CSVESGVNTEAFF. For the CDR3, the DNA is TGCAGCGTTGAGAGCGGGGTGAACACTGAAGCTTTCTTT. V usage is TRBV29-1 and J usage is TRBJ1-1; D not certain. The V end lost 3 bases, the J end lost 0 bases, and 8 bases lay between the germline ends. Germline CDR1 is SQVTM and CDR2 is ANQGSEA. The CDR3 covers 13 residues.

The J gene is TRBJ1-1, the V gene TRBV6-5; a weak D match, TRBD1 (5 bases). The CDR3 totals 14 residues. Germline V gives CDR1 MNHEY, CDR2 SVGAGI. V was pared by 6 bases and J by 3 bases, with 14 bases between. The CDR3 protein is CASRHRLGDTEAFF. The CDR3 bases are TGTGCCAGCAGGCACAGGCTTGGGGACACTGAAGCTTTCTTT.

CDR3 sequence reads: CASSGTQPPYNEQFF. The DNA of the CDR3 is TGTGCCAGCAGTGGGACTCAACCTCCCTACAATGAGCAGTTCTTC. V and J are TRBV7-9 and TRBJ2-1; D possibly corresponds to TRBD2 (6 bases). The CDR3 is 15 amino acids. Trimming stripped 6 bases from V and 2 bases from J, with 14 bases between. Germline CDR1 is SEHNR and CDR2 is FQNEAQ (reference sequence).

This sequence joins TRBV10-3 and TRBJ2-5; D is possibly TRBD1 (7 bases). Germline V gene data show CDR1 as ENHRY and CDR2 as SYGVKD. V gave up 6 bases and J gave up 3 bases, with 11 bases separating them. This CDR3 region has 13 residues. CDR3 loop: CAIRGGQEETQYF. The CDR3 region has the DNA TGTGCCATCAGGGGAGGACAGGAAGAGACCCAGTACTTC.

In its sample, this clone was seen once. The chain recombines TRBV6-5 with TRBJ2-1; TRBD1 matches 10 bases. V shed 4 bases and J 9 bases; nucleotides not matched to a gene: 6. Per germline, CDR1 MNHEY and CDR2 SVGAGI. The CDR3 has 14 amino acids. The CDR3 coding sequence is TGTGCCAGCAGTTGGGGACAGGGGATGAGTGAGCAGTTCTTC. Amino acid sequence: CASSWGQGMSEQFF.

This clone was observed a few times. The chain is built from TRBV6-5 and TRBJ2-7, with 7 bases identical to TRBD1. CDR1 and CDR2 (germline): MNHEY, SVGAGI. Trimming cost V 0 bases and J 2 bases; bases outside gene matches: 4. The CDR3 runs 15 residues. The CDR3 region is CASSYSGGPPYEQYF. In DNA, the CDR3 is TGTGCCAGCAGTTACTCAGGGGGCCCTCCCTACGAGCAGTACTTC.

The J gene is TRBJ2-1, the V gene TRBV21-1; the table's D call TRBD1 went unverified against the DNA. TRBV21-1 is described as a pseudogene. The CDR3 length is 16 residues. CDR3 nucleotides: TGTGCCAGCAGCAAGCAGGACAGGGGATTATGGAATGAGCAGTTCTTC. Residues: CASSKQDRGLWNEQFF.

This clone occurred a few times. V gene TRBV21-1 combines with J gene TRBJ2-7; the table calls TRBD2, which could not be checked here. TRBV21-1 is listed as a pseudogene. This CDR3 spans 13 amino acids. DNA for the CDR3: TGTGCCAGCAGCAAAATGAGCTCCTACGAGCAGTACTTC. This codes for CASSKMSSYEQYF.

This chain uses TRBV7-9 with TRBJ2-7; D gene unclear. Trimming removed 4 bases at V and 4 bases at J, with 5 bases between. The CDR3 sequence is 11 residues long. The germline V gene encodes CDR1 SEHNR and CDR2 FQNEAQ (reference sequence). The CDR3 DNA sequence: TGTGCCAGCAGCTCTGCGTACGAGCAGTACTTC. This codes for CASSSAYEQYF.

In nucleotides, the CDR3 is TGTGCCAGCAGCCGGGTGAGGGGGAGCTACGAGCAGTACTTC. Its translation: CASSRVRGSYEQYF. The chain combines TRBV11-2 with TRBJ2-7; D possibly corresponds to TRBD1 (6 bases). The CDR3 contains 14 residues. Trimming shortened V by 5 bases and J by 3 bases, and 14 bases separated the two germline ends. Germline V gene lookup returns CDR1 SGHAT and CDR2 FQNNGV.

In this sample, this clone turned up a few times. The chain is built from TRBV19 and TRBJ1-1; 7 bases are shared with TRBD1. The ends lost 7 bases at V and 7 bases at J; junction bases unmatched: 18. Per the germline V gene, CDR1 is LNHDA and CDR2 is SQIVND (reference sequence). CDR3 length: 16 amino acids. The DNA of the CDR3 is TGTGCCAGTATCAGGGGGACATTGAGGGGGACAAGTGAAGCTTTCTTT. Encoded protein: CASIRGTLRGTSEAFF.

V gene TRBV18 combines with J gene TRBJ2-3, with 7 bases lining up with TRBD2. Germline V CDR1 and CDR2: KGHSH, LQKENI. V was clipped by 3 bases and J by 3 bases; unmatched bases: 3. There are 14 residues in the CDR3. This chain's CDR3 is CASSPARETDTQYF. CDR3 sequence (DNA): TGTGCCAGCTCACCGGCGCGGGAGACAGATACGCAGTATTTT.

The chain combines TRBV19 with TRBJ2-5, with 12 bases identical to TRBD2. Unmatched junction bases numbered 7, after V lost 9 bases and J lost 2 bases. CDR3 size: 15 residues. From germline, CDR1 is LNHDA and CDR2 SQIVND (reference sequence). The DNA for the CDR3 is TGTGCCAGCCGGACTAGCGGGGCCATACAAGAGACCCAGTACTTC. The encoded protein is CASRTSGAIQETQYF.

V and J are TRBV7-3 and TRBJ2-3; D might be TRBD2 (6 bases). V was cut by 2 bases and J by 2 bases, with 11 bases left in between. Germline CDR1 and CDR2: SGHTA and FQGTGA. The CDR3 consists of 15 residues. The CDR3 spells CASSLVGGATDTQYF. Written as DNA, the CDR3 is TGTGCCAGCAGCTTAGTAGGCGGGGCCACAGATACGCAGTATTTT.

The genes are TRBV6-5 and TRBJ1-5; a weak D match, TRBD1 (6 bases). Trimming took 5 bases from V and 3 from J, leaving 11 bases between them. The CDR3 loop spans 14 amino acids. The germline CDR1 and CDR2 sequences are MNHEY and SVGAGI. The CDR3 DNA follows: TGTGCCAGCAGTCTGGGGGCCGACAATCAGCCCCAGCATTTT. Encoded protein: CASSLGADNQPQHF.

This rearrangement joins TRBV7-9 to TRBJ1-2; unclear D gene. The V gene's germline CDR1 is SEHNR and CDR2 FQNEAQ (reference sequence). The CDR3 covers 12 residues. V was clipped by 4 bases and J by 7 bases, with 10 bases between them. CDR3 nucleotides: TGTGCCAGCAGCTACCCTTCGGGTGGCTACACCTTC. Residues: CASSYPSGGYTF.

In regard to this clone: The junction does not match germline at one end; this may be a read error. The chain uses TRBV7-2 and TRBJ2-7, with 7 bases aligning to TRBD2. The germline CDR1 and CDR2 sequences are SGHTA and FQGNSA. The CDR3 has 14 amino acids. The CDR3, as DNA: TGTGCCAGCAGTTGGGGGGGGAGCTCCTACGGGCAGTACTTC. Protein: CASSWGGSSYGQYF.

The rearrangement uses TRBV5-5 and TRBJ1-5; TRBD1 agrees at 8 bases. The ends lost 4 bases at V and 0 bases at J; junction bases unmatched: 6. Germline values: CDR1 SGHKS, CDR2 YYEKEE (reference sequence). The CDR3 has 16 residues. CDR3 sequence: CASSPGGIHSNQPQHF. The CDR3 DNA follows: TGTGCCAGCAGCCCAGGGGGCATCCATAGCAATCAGCCCCAGCATTTT. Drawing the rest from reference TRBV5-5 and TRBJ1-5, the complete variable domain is DAGVTQSPTHLIKTRGQQVTLRCSPISGHKSVSWYQQVLGQGPQFIFQYYEKEERGRGNFPDRFSARQFPNYSSELNVNALLLGDSALYLCASSPGGIHSNQPQHFGDGTRLSIL.

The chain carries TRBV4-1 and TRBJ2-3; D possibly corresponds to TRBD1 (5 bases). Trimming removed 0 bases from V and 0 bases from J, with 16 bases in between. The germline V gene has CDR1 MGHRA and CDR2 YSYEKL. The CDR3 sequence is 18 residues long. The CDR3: CASSQDPSAGQSTDTQYF. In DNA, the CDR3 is TGCGCCAGCAGCCAAGATCCTTCCGCAGGGCAAAGCACAGATACGCAGTATTTT.

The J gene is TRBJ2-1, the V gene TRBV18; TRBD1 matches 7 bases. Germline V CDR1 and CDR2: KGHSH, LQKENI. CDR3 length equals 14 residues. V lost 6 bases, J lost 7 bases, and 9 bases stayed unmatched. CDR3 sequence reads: CASSANRGPNEQFF. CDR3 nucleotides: TGTGCCAGCTCGGCGAACAGGGGCCCAAATGAGCAGTTCTTC.

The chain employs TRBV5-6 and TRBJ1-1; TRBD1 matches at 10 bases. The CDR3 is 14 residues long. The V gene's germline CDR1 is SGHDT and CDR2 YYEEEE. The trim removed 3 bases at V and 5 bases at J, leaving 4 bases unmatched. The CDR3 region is CASSSRTGGTEAFF. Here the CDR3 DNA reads TGTGCCAGCAGCTCTCGGACAGGGGGGACTGAAGCTTTCTTT.

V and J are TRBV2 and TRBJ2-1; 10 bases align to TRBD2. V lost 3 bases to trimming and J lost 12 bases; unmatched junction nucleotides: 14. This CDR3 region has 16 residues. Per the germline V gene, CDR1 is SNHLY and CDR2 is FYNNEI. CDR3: CASSERNSGGPLGQFF. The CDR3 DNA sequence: TGTGCCAGCAGTGAGAGAAATAGCGGGGGGCCCTTAGGGCAGTTCTTC. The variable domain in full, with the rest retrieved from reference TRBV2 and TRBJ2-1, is EPEVTQTPSHQVTQMGQEVILRCVPISNHLYFYWYRQILGQKVEFLVSFYNNEISEKSEIFDDQFSVERPDGSNFTLKIRSTKLEDSAMYFCASSERNSGGPLGQFFGPGTRLTVL.

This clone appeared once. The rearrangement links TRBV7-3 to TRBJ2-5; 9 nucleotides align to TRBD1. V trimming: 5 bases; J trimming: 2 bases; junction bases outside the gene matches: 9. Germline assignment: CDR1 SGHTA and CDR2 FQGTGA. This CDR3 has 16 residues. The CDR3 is CASSAPGQGGQETQYF. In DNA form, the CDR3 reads TGTGCCAGCAGCGCCCCGGGACAGGGCGGGCAAGAGACCCAGTACTTC.

The CDR3 nucleotides read TGTGCCAGCTCACCTGGACAGGGGGTTAGCAATCAGCCCCAGCATTTT. Translation: CASSPGQGVSNQPQHF. The chain links TRBV18 to TRBJ1-5; 10 nucleotides align to TRBD1. The CDR3 spans 16 residues. Trimming took 3 bases from V and 0 from J; bases not matched to a gene: 2. The V gene's germline CDR1 is KGHSH and CDR2 LQKENI.